This is a list of T cell receptor beta chains from one sample in a study of tumor-infiltrating lymphocytes in localized non-small cell lung cancer. Clones were sequenced by immunoSEQ multiplex PCR, and TCRdb holds only the in-frame ones, with some missing. The sample holds approximately 10,000 clones; around 75% are singletons and the top ten take 4.5% to 7%. The sequencing sample was made of uninvolved lung tissue not adjacent to the tumor. These receptors originate from a human donor with non-small cell lung cancer. Both conserved end residues are part of each CDR3. The D gene is left open where the match is weak. Size is omitted from some rows. Given values are once, few, many or a class for expanded clones.

D gene	clone size	V gene	J gene	CDR3 protein	CDR3 DNA
-	few	TRBV5-1	TRBJ2-7	CASSLATDSPEQYF	TGCGCCAGCAGCCTAGCGACGGACAGCCCCGAGCAGTACTTC
TRBD2	-	TRBV2	TRBJ2-7	CAGTSGKNGQYF	TGTGCCGGGACTAGCGGGAAGAATGGGCAGTACTTC
TRBD1	-	TRBV5-1	TRBJ2-7	CASSGPGQGTGEQYF	TGCGCCAGCAGCGGGCCGGGACAGGGTACAGGTGAGCAGTACTTC
-	-	TRBV28	TRBJ2-2	CASTLNTGELFF	TGTGCCAGCACGCTGAACACCGGGGAGCTGTTTTTT
-	-	TRBV29-1	TRBJ2-1	CSVPAPDQGLDEQFF	TGCAGCGTCCCTGCCCCTGATCAGGGTTTGGATGAGCAGTTCTTC
-	-	TRBV29-1	TRBJ1-5	CSVALGQGNQPQHF	TGCAGCGTTGCTTTGGGGCAAGGCAATCAGCCCCAGCATTTT
TRBD1	few	TRBV29-1	TRBJ1-2	CSVELGDRRTNYGYTF	TGCAGCGTTGAACTTGGGGACAGGAGGACTAACTATGGCTACACCTTC
-	-	TRBV7-2	TRBJ2-3	CASSSYGDTQYF	TGTGCCAGCAGCTCCTACGGCGATACGCAGTATTTT
-	-	TRBV28	TRBJ1-2	CASSLLIGYGYTF	TGTGCCAGCAGTTTACTGATAGGGTATGGCTACACCTTC
-	-	TRBV7-9	TRBJ2-2	CASSRIAVNTGELFF	TGTGCCAGCAGCCGAATAGCTGTTAACACCGGGGAGCTGTTTTTT
-	-	TRBV19	TRBJ2-1	CASSNKREQFF	TGTGCCAGTAGTAACAAGCGGGAGCAGTTCTTC
TRBD2	-	TRBV2	TRBJ2-2	CASTAGDTGELFF	TGTGCCAGCACAGCGGGAGACACCGGGGAGCTGTTTTTT
TRBD1	-	TRBV2	TRBJ1-2	CASKSTGGDYGYTF	TGTGCCAGCAAATCGACAGGGGGCGACTATGGCTACACCTTC
-	-	TRBV5-1	TRBJ2-5	CASSLGGTQETQYF	TGCGCCAGCAGCTTGGGAGGAACCCAAGAGACCCAGTACTTC
TRBD1	once	TRBV2	TRBJ2-2	CASRRGTVNTGELFF	TGTGCCAGCAGGCGAGGGACAGTAAACACCGGGGAGCTGTTTTTT
-	-	TRBV7-2	TRBJ2-1	CASSPRKSSYNEQFF	TGTGCCAGCAGCCCAAGGAAGAGCTCCTACAATGAGCAGTTCTTC
-	-	TRBV5-4	TRBJ1-1	CASSLESQGANTEAFF	TGTGCCAGCAGCTTGGAGTCACAGGGTGCCAACACTGAAGCTTTCTTT
TRBD1	-	TRBV7-8	TRBJ1-2	CASSSRTGEYGYTF	TGTGCCAGCAGCTCTAGGACAGGGGAGTATGGCTACACCTTC
TRBD1	few	TRBV9	TRBJ2-5	CASSTGTGETQYF	TGTGCCAGCAGCACTGGGACAGGCGAGACCCAGTACTTC
TRBD2	-	TRBV9	TRBJ2-2	CASSVTGRAAGELFF	TGTGCCAGCAGCGTCACCGGGAGGGCCGCCGGGGAGCTGTTTTTT
-	few	TRBV7-8	TRBJ2-7	CASSGPYTDLYEQYF	TGTGCCAGCAGCGGTCCATACACAGACCTTTACGAGCAGTACTTC
-	-	TRBV19	TRBJ1-2	CASSQDSYGYTF	TGTGCCAGTAGTCAAGACAGCTATGGCTACACCTTC
TRBD1	-	TRBV9	TRBJ2-3	CASTWTGGTTDTQYF	TGTGCCAGCACGTGGACAGGGGGGACCACAGATACGCAGTATTTT
-	-	TRBV30	TRBJ2-5	CAWSPGPSSATQYF	TGTGCCTGGAGTCCCGGCCCGAGTTCGGCGACCCAGTACTTC
-	-	TRBV30	TRBJ2-1	CAWRPDSYNEQFF	TGTGCCTGGAGACCGGACTCCTACAATGAGCAGTTCTTC
-	-	TRBV28	TRBJ2-3	CASSLRLRDTQYF	TGTGCCAGCAGTTTAAGGCTACGAGATACGCAGTATTTT
TRBD2	few	TRBV7-8	TRBJ2-1	CASSRTGLAGAYNEQFF	TGTGCCAGCAGTCGGACGGGACTAGCGGGAGCCTACAATGAGCAGTTCTTC
-	few	TRBV11-2	TRBJ2-5	CASSLALETQYF	TGTGCCAGCAGCTTGGCGTTAGAGACCCAGTACTTC
TRBD2	-	TRBV5-1	TRBJ2-1	CASSLSLAGSYNEQFF	TGCGCCAGCAGCTTGTCCCTAGCGGGATCCTACAATGAGCAGTTCTTC
-	once	TRBV5-6	TRBJ1-2	CASSFPTGDPNYGYTF	TGTGCCAGCAGCTTCCCAACGGGGGACCCTAACTATGGCTACACCTTC
-	-	TRBV15	TRBJ2-7	CATSRGPRGRGAHEQYF	TGTGCCACCAGCAGAGGCCCGAGGGGGCGGGGGGCCCACGAGCAGTACTTC
TRBD2	-	TRBV10-3	TRBJ2-1	CAISPGTSGNANEQFF	TGTGCCATCAGTCCCGGGACTAGCGGGAATGCCAATGAGCAGTTCTTC
TRBD2	-	TRBV19	TRBJ2-7	CASSPGTSGYYEQYF	TGTGCCAGTAGTCCTGGGACTAGCGGGTACTACGAGCAGTACTTC
-	large	TRBV5-8	TRBJ2-2	CASSSIDSYTGELFF	TGTGCCAGCAGCTCCATAGACAGTTACACCGGGGAGCTGTTTTTT
TRBD1	-	TRBV7-8	TRBJ2-2	CASRQGAFGSGELFF	TGTGCCAGCAGACAGGGGGCCTTCGGGTCCGGGGAGCTGTTTTTT
-	-	TRBV30	TRBJ1-5	CAWSVVGRNNQPQHF	TGTGCCTGGAGTGTGGTGGGGAGAAATAATCAGCCCCAGCATTTT
-	-	TRBV6-6	TRBJ2-3	CASSPVLDTQYF	TGTGCCAGCAGCCCTGTTTTAGATACGCAGTATTTT
-	-	TRBV2	TRBJ2-3	CASSLGSDTQYF	TGTGCCAGCAGTCTAGGCTCAGATACGCAGTATTTT
-	-	TRBV6-5	TRBJ1-1	CASSHEPRNTEAFF	TGTGCCAGCAGCCACGAACCCAGGAACACTGAAGCTTTCTTT
-	-	TRBV28	TRBJ1-5	CASSLEAGQPQHF	TGTGCCAGCAGTTTAGAGGCGGGGCAGCCCCAGCATTTT
TRBD2	once	TRBV19	TRBJ2-7	CASSSGRFSYEQYF	TGTGCCAGTTCTAGCGGGAGGTTCTCCTACGAGCAGTACTTC
-	large	TRBV5-1	TRBJ1-1	CASSLEAAPNTEAFF	TGCGCCAGCAGCTTGGAGGCAGCTCCGAACACTGAAGCTTTCTTT
TRBD2	-	TRBV29-1	TRBJ2-1	CSVDVAGGGLDEQFF	TGCAGCGTTGACGTGGCGGGAGGGGGGCTTGATGAGCAGTTCTTC
-	-	TRBV6-1	TRBJ2-1	CASRAGTDEQFF	TGTGCCAGCAGGGCGGGGACGGATGAGCAGTTCTTC
-	few	TRBV19	TRBJ1-4	CASSTRDGLRDEKLFF	TGTGCCAGTAGTACTAGGGACGGATTGAGGGATGAAAAACTGTTTTTT
TRBD1	few	TRBV7-8	TRBJ1-5	CASSLRNPPLAGGIASNQPQHF	TGTGCCAGCAGCTTAAGGAACCCCCCTCTGGCAGGGGGCATAGCGAGCAATCAGCCCCAGCATTTT
TRBD1	few	TRBV6-5	TRBJ2-5	CASSYLGGQDWGTQYF	TGTGCCAGCAGTTACCTAGGGGGACAGGATTGGGGGACCCAGTACTTC
-	-	TRBV29-1	TRBJ2-2	CTIRSGNTGELFF	TGCACCATTCGTTCAGGGAACACCGGGGAGCTGTTTTTT
-	-	TRBV13	TRBJ2-7	CASSLNRNTYEQYF	TGTGCCAGCAGCTTGAACAGGAACACCTACGAGCAGTACTTC
-	-	TRBV21-1	TRBJ2-7	CASSRLSRFFSYEQYF	TGTGCCAGCAGCCGTCTCTCCAGATTCTTCTCCTACGAGCAGTACTTC
-	-	TRBV4-1	TRBJ1-1	CASSPQGSWTEAFF	TGCGCCAGCAGCCCTCAGGGGAGTTGGACTGAAGCTTTCTTT
-	-	TRBV5-6	TRBJ1-3	CASSSGGNTIYF	TGTGCCAGCAGCTCGGGAGGAAACACCATATATTTT
-	-	TRBV20-1	TRBJ1-2	CSANTGGYTF	TGCAGTGCAAATACGGGGGGCTACACCTTC
TRBD1	few	TRBV5-5	TRBJ1-1	CASSLPDRGRDAFF	TGTGCCAGCAGCTTACCAGACAGGGGGCGGGATGCTTTCTTT
TRBD1	few	TRBV5-1	TRBJ2-2	CASSSTGGNTGELFF	TGCGCCAGCAGCTCGACAGGGGGCAACACCGGGGAGCTGTTTTTT
-	-	TRBV7-2	TRBJ2-5	CASSLGQGFETQYF	TGTGCCAGCAGCTTAGGTCAGGGGTTTGAGACCCAGTACTTC
TRBD1	-	TRBV5-8	TRBJ2-4	CASSLGRDRVAKNIQYF	TGTGCCAGCAGCTTGGGCCGGGACAGAGTAGCCAAAAACATTCAGTACTTC